The clone carrying this T cell receptor (beta chain) was seen at least ten times. No antigen is known for it. This sample was taken from a study of T-cell reconstitution after alpha-beta-depleted transplantation in children. General study findings and limits: Surviving recipient T cells and thymic progenitors accounted for the high day-60 TCRbeta diversity observed in some patients. Approximately two months post-transplant, alpha-beta T cells reportedly originated from several hundred expanded graft clones. It was newly produced T cells that mostly accounted for T-cell counts and diversity one year after transplant.

Unique molecular identifiers were used in preparing the TCRbeta library. TCRdb recomputed calls from the PCR reads with MiXCR, one row per CDR3 protein. The sample lists 780,000 or so distinct CDR3 sequences, under 20% occurring once. Material: PBMCs, mostly from graft donor cells, obtained 360 days after TCRalphabeta/CD19-depleted stem cell transplant. The receptor was derived from a male patient between 5 and 17 years old who had a stem cell transplant for acute lymphoblastic leukemia, so the T cells may come from the graft donor.

CDR3 sequence (DNA): TGCGCCAGCAGCTTGGTCGTTAGCGGAATAGCAGATACGCAGTATTTT. This sequence encodes CASSLVVSGIADTQYF. The V call is TRBV5-1, the J call TRBJ2-3; a weak D match, TRBD2 (6 bases). There are 16 residues in the CDR3. V was trimmed by 0 bases and J by 4 bases, leaving 15 bases between them. Per germline, CDR1 SGHRS and CDR2 YFSETQ.